This TCR beta chain was captured in a study of beta chain features in type 1 diabetes. V gave up 6 bases and J gave up 5 bases, with 19 bases separating them. Germline values: CDR1 SEHNR, CDR2 FQNEAQ (reference sequence). CDR3 size: 15 residues. A remark on this clone: Antigen: not known.

Since all of the isolated RNA was reverse transcribed, expressed TCRB transcripts were what got sequenced. Naive, central memory and regulatory T cell samples yielded a few million reads on average. Libraries were prepared by immunoSEQ multiplex PCR; TCRdb keeps only in-frame clonotypes and omits some of them. The profile covers some 250,000 clones, with roughly a tenth appearing a single time and around 0.018% taken by the ten largest. Each of the CD4+ naive, central memory, regulatory and stem cell-like memory populations was sorted via CD45RO/CCR7/CD25/CD127/CD95/CD27. Each sorted population was over 98% pure. Whole-study results and caveats: Significant though moderate, a shortening of TCRB CDR3s appeared in all four CD4+ subsets of Type 1 diabetes patients. The influence of HLA type on TCRB rearrangement stayed undetermined.

The sequence was collected from a man in his thirties or forties with type 1 diabetes. Sequences were obtained from naive CD4+ T cells from blood. This chain connects TRBV7-9 to TRBJ1-1; D perhaps matches TRBD1 (6 bases). The CDR3 is CASSFRGAGQTEAFF. The CDR3 nucleotides are TGTGCCAGCAGTTTCAGGGGAGCGGGGCAGACTGAAGCTTTCTTT.